What follows are 21 T cell receptor beta chains derived from one specimen sequenced in a study of shared T cell receptors in the human thymus. This table comes from immunoSEQ multiplex PCR, and its TCRdb copy is limited to in-frame clones, with some not included. The repertoire includes hundreds of thousands of clones, approximately 90% of them detected once, and around 0.01% sits in the top ten. Separately, the same data were catalogued under a study of human thymus T cells.

The sample taken for sequencing was thymocytes. These receptors were taken from a boy less than two years old with a congenital heart defect.

Of note for this clone: The sample contains more than one DNA sequence encoding this CDR3. The chain combines TRBV7-9 with TRBJ1-4; unclear D gene. V was trimmed by 5 bases and J by 7 bases, leaving 17 bases between them. The germline V gene encodes CDR1 SEHNR and CDR2 FQNEAQ (reference sequence). The CDR3 spans 15 residues. The DNA for the CDR3 is TGTGCCAGCAGCCCGCGGGGAAGGGCGGGTGAAAAACTGTTTTTT. Translating it yields CASSPRGRAGEKLFF.

The V gene is TRBV6-4, the J gene TRBJ1-2, with 7 nucleotides matching TRBD1. V shed 6 bases and J 7 bases; nucleotides not matched to a gene: 8. CDR1 and CDR2 (germline): MRHNA, SNTAGT. The CDR3 is 13 amino acids. The CDR3 spells CASRNDRDGGYTF. For the CDR3, the DNA is TGTGCCAGCAGGAACGACAGGGATGGTGGCTACACCTTC.

V gene TRBV11-3 combines with J gene TRBJ2-7; possible D gene TRBD1, 6 bases. Germline CDR1 and CDR2: SGHNT and YENEEA. The V end was cut by 1 base, the J end by 3 bases, with 13 bases between. The CDR3 consists of 15 residues. The CDR3 DNA follows: TGTGCCAGCAGCTTAGGGACAGCGAATTACTACGAGCAGTACTTC. Its protein product is CASSLGTANYYEQYF.

The V call is TRBV11-2, the J call TRBJ2-5; no clear D. The CDR3 sequence is 15 residues long. Germline CDR1 and CDR2: SGHAT and FQNNGV. V gave up 5 bases and J gave up 2 bases, with 15 bases separating them. This CDR3 is CASSTLPSRQETQYF. CDR3 bases: TGTGCCAGCAGCACCCTTCCCTCCAGGCAAGAGACCCAGTACTTC.

The V and J genes are TRBV11-2 and TRBJ2-1; no definite D call. The CDR3 has 13 amino acids. V was cut by 5 bases and J by 4 bases, with 9 bases left in between. Germline V gene sequence: CDR1 SGHAT, CDR2 FQNNGV. CDR3 bases: TGTGCCAGCAGCCAACTCGCGTACAATGAGCAGTTCTTC. Protein sequence: CASSQLAYNEQFF.

J is TRBJ2-3 and V is TRBV2, with D perhaps TRBD1 (5 bases). The V end was cut by 4 bases, the J end by 3 bases, with 8 bases between. The length of the CDR3 is 13 residues. Germline CDR1 SNHLY, CDR2 FYNNEI. CDR3 coding DNA: TGTGCCAGCAGTGGGGGCCGAACAGATACGCAGTATTTT. Encoded protein: CASSGGRTDTQYF.

V is TRBV6-1 and J is TRBJ2-5, with D perhaps TRBD1 (5 bases). The germline CDR1 and CDR2 sequences are MNHNS and SASEGT. This CDR3 region has 15 residues. V lost 10 bases, J lost 3 bases, and 21 bases lay in between. CDR3 coding DNA: TGTGCCACCCAGTCAACAGGACCCCCGGAAGAGACCCAGTACTTC. Its protein product is CATQSTGPPEETQYF.

This clone was detected only once. This chain links TRBV4-1 with TRBJ2-3, with D perhaps TRBD2 (6 bases). The germline gives CDR1 MGHRA, CDR2 YSYEKL. V was trimmed by 0 bases and J by 2 bases, leaving 12 bases between them. There are 16 residues in the CDR3. The CDR3 protein is CASSQDGGAHTDTQYF. The CDR3 DNA reads as TGCGCCAGCAGCCAAGATGGAGGGGCACACACAGATACGCAGTATTTT.

This sequence joins TRBV7-2 and TRBJ2-6; 7 nucleotides line up with TRBD1. J gave up 4 bases and V 5 bases, and 5 bases lay outside the gene matches. Germline-derived CDR1 and CDR2 are SGHTA and FQGNSA. The CDR3 totals 15 residues. The CDR3 region has the DNA TGTGCCAGCAGCCCGACAGGGCCCGGGGCCAACGTCCTGACTTTC. Protein: CASSPTGPGANVLTF.

This clone was detected a few times. The V call is TRBV18, the J call TRBJ2-1, with D possibly being TRBD2 (5 bases). Trimming removed 2 bases from V and 4 bases from J, with 12 bases in between. This CDR3 is 15 amino acids long. Germline assignment: CDR1 KGHSH and CDR2 LQKENI. In DNA form, the CDR3 reads TGTGCCAGCTCACCAATAAGCGGAGCGTACAATGAGCAGTTCTTC. Protein product: CASSPISGAYNEQFF.

Of note for this clone: Different DNA sequences within this sample yield the same CDR3. CDR3 sequence reads: CASSDGGGETQYF. CDR3 bases: TGTGCCAGCAGTGATGGGGGGGGAGAGACCCAGTACTTC. V gene TRBV25-1 combines with J gene TRBJ2-5; 7 bases agree with TRBD2. Germline V gene sequence: CDR1 MGHDK, CDR2 SYGVNS. The CDR3 length is 13 residues. The V and J ends lost 3 bases and 4 bases, in that order; junction bases with no gene match: 2. Full variable domain (outside the CDR3, taken from reference TRBV25-1 and TRBJ2-5): EADIYQTPRYLVIGTGKKITLECSQTMGHDKMYWYQQDPGMELHLIHYSYGVNSTEKGDLSSESTVSRIRTEHFPLTLESARPSHTSQYLCASSDGGGETQYFGPGTRLLVL.

A few counts support this clone. This chain connects TRBV4-3 to TRBJ2-3, with TRBD2 matching over 11 bases. The CDR3 length is 17 residues. The J segment lost 0 bases and the V segment lost 1 base, leaving 3 bases of the junction unmatched. CDR1 is LGHNA, CDR2 YSLEER, per germline. The CDR3: CASSQVGLADSTDTQYF. The DNA of the CDR3 is TGCGCCAGCAGCCAAGTGGGACTAGCGGATAGCACAGATACGCAGTATTTT.

The genes are TRBV27 and TRBJ1-1; TRBD1 matches 12 bases. The length of the CDR3 is 20 residues. V dropped 3 bases and J dropped 4; count of bases not matched to a gene: 18. Germline V lookup: CDR1 MNHEY, CDR2 SMNVEV (reference sequence). The CDR3: CASSFRDPPGQGAQGTEAFF. In DNA, the CDR3 is TGTGCCAGCAGTTTTCGAGATCCCCCGGGACAGGGGGCGCAGGGCACTGAAGCTTTCTTT.

The chain uses TRBV7-6 and TRBJ2-7; the match to TRBD2 covers 9 bases. The CDR3 is 16 residues long. Germline V gene sequence: CDR1 SGHVS, CDR2 FNYEAQ. V lost 5 bases to trimming and J lost 4 bases; unmatched junction nucleotides: 12. CDR3 in amino acids: CASSPEGGRVPYEQYF. The CDR3 bases are TGTGCCAGCAGCCCAGAGGGCGGGAGGGTTCCATACGAGCAGTACTTC.

The rearrangement uses TRBV7-2 and TRBJ2-5; D perhaps matches TRBD2 (6 bases). CDR1 is SGHTA, CDR2 FQGNSA, per germline. This CDR3 comprises 11 residues. Trimming cost V 5 bases and J 9 bases, with 10 bases left between them. CDR3 nucleotide sequence: TGTGCCAGCAGCCGTCCGGGAGCCCAGTACTTC. Protein: CASSRPGAQYF.

The J gene is TRBJ1-1, the V gene TRBV6-5; D gene ambiguous. The CDR3 has 14 residues. Trimming removed 7 bases from V and 0 bases from J, with 12 bases in between. Germline V gene sequence: CDR1 MNHEY, CDR2 SVGAGI. DNA of the CDR3: TGTGCCAGCACCCGGGTCGGAATGAACACTGAAGCTTTCTTT. This translates into CASTRVGMNTEAFF.

The V gene is TRBV4-2, the J gene TRBJ2-7, with D tentatively TRBD2 (5 bases). The CDR3 runs 14 residues. Germline assignment: CDR1 LGHNA and CDR2 YNFKEQ. Between the trimmed V and J ends, which lost 0 bases and 7 bases, there was a span of 13 bases. CDR3: CASSQDCGSGEQYF. Written as DNA, the CDR3 is TGTGCCAGCAGCCAAGATTGCGGGTCGGGAGAGCAGTACTTC.

V gene TRBV28 combines with J gene TRBJ2-3; TRBD1 agrees at 8 bases. Germline-derived CDR1 and CDR2 are MDHEN and SYDVKM. This CDR3 region has 15 residues. V dropped 10 bases and J dropped 2; count of bases not matched to a gene: 11. The DNA for the CDR3 is TGTGCCACCACCCCGGGACAGGTGGACACAGATACGCAGTATTTT. It specifies CATTPGQVDTDTQYF.

The table lists this clone with a few counts. This chain links TRBV27 with TRBJ1-2; possibly TRBD1 for D (6 bases). The CDR3 has 16 amino acids. Germline values: CDR1 MNHEY, CDR2 SMNVEV (reference sequence). V was trimmed by 6 bases and J by 0 bases, leaving 17 bases between them. CDR3 nucleotides: TGTGCCAGCAGACCCCGGACAGATGATTCTAACTATGGCTACACCTTC. Translating it yields CASRPRTDDSNYGYTF.

The chain employs TRBV7-2 and TRBJ1-5, with D possibly being TRBD1 (5 bases). Germline loops: CDR1 SGHTA, CDR2 FQGNSA. The CDR3 runs 15 residues. V was shortened by 0 bases and J by 1 base, with 7 bases between the two germline ends. CDR3 residues: CASSLAPGSNQPQHF. Written as DNA, the CDR3 is TGTGCCAGCAGCTTAGCGCCAGGGAGCAATCAGCCCCAGCATTTT.

V is TRBV28 and J is TRBJ1-2, with D unresolved. V was pared by 6 bases and J by 5 bases, with 13 bases between. CDR1 and CDR2 (germline): MDHEN, SYDVKM. The CDR3 totals 13 residues. In DNA form, the CDR3 reads TGTGCCAGCAGCCTTCGACTAACTTATGGCTACACCTTC. Translation: CASSLRLTYGYTF.